Listed here are 8 T cell receptor beta chains from one sample, sequenced in a study of cytomegalovirus exposure and HLA in healthy donors. PCR involved 60 Vbeta and 13 Jbeta primers. Method: immunoSEQ multiplex PCR; TCRdb's copy keeps in-frame clones and lacks some. The sample has over 200,000 clones; approximately 90% are singletons. The sample consisted of PBMCs. These receptors were collected from a young woman in good health and CMV-seronegative.

The chain employs TRBV11-2 and TRBJ2-7; a possible D gene is TRBD2 (6 bases). The V gene lost 1 base and the J gene lost 2 bases, with 21 bases spanning the gap. The V gene's germline CDR1 is SGHAT and CDR2 FQNNGV. The CDR3 is 18 residues long. The CDR3 coding sequence is TGTGCCAGCAGCTTAGGCTTTATGGGGGGACGGTTTACCTACGAGCAGTACTTC. Encoded protein: CASSLGFMGGRFTYEQYF.

This clone was found a few times. This chain links TRBV7-2 with TRBJ1-2; no firm D call. The germline V gene encodes CDR1 SGHTA and CDR2 FQGNSA. V lost 1 base and J 8 bases, leaving 11 bases between the germline ends. The CDR3 has 13 residues. The CDR3, as DNA: TGTGCCAGCAGCTTAGTCGGAGGAGAGGGCTACACCTTC. It codes for CASSLVGGEGYTF. Full variable domain (rest looked up from reference TRBV7-2 and TRBJ1-2): GAGVSQSPSNKVTEKGKDVELRCDPISGHTALYWYRQSLGQGLEFLIYFQGNSAPDKSGLPSDRFSAERTGGSVSTLTIQRTQQEDSAVYLCASSLVGGEGYTFGSGTRLTVV.

The chain couples TRBV5-1 to TRBJ2-1; D is perhaps TRBD1 (6 bases). CDR1 and CDR2 (germline): SGHRS, YFSETQ. V lost 4 bases to trimming and J lost 3 bases, with 14 bases between them. The CDR3 is made up of 15 amino acids. CDR3 DNA sequence: TGCGCCAGCAGCCCAGGGACACCCATCTACAATGAGCAGTTCTTC. It translates to CASSPGTPIYNEQFF.

V gene TRBV6-5 combines with J gene TRBJ2-2; D may be TRBD1 (6 bases). V lost 8 bases, J lost 6 bases, and 13 bases lay in between. Germline lookup yields CDR1 MNHEY and CDR2 SVGAGI. CDR3 length: 13 residues. The CDR3 DNA follows: TGTGCCAGCGGCTTACAGGGCTCCGGGGAGCTGTTTTTT. Amino acid sequence: CASGLQGSGELFF.

This chain links TRBV4-1 with TRBJ1-1, with 11 bases that match TRBD1. The germline gives CDR1 MGHRA, CDR2 YSYEKL. The CDR3 runs 17 residues. Trimming at V came to 5 bases and at J to 5 bases, leaving 13 bases not matched to a gene. CDR3 DNA sequence: TGCGCCAGCAGCTCACACGCGGGACAGGGGGATTCTACTGAAGCTTTCTTT. Its protein is CASSSHAGQGDSTEAFF.

This sequence joins TRBV14 and TRBJ1-4, with TRBD1 as a possible D gene (5 bases). The V gene's germline CDR1 is SGHDN and CDR2 FVKESK. With 1 base removed from V and 8 bases from J, the gap between germline ends came to 11 bases. The CDR3 loop spans 14 amino acids. The CDR3 nucleotides are TGTGCCAGCAGCCAAGGGGGACTGAAAGAAAAACTGTTTTTT. It is translated as CASSQGGLKEKLFF.

The genes are TRBV10-3 and TRBJ2-7, with D perhaps TRBD2 (6 bases). Trimming took 10 bases from V and 1 from J, leaving 8 bases between them. Germline CDR1 ENHRY, CDR2 SYGVKD. The CDR3 length is 11 residues. The CDR3 protein is CASAGSYEQYF. The DNA of the CDR3 is TGTGCCAGCGCGGGGTCCTACGAGCAGTACTTC.

The chain recombines TRBV10-3 with TRBJ2-2; a weak D match, TRBD2 (6 bases). This CDR3 has 16 residues. Germline CDR1 reads ENHRY; CDR2 reads SYGVKD. V lost 3 bases and J lost 5, with 16 bases in between. The CDR3 reads CAISEGGALRTGELFF. The DNA for the CDR3 is TGTGCCATCAGTGAAGGCGGGGCCTTGCGTACCGGGGAGCTGTTTTTT.